Below are 14 T cell receptor beta chains sequenced from a single sample in a study of CD8 T cells in Susac syndrome. Reverse transcription of about 0.5 to 1 ug RNA was carried out with random hexamers. TCRdb re-called the immunoSEQ multiplex PCR reads through MiXCR, storing one row per CDR3 protein. The repertoire holds some 200,000 distinct CDR3 sequences, with around 96% as singletons. Source material: CD4+ T cells from PBMCs. The receptors originated from a human donor with multiple sclerosis.

V usage is TRBV3-1 and J usage is TRBJ2-5; D unclear. The CDR3 length is 10 residues. Germline V CDR1 and CDR2: LGHDT, YNNKEL (reference sequence). The V end lost 3 bases, the J end lost 6 bases, and 2 bases lay between the germline ends. DNA of the CDR3: TGTGCCAGCAGCCACCAGACCCAGTACTTC. Amino acids: CASSHQTQYF.

This chain's CDR3 is CSVETARGRENTEAFF. The CDR3, as DNA: TGCAGCGTTGAAACGGCCCGCGGCCGAGAGAACACTGAAGCTTTCTTT. The rearrangement uses TRBV29-1 and TRBJ1-1, with unresolved D. Deletions cut 2 bases from V and 1 base from J, with 17 bases between. The germline V gene encodes CDR1 SQVTM and CDR2 ANQGSEA. The length of the CDR3 is 16 residues.

This clonotype appeared a few times. This chain connects TRBV30 to TRBJ1-2; D unresolved. V was trimmed by 0 bases and J by 7 bases, leaving 12 bases between them. The CDR3 extends over 13 amino acids. Germline V gives CDR1 GTSNPN, CDR2 SVGIG (reference sequence). CDR3 sequence reads: CAWSVALLSGYTF. The CDR3 region has the DNA TGTGCCTGGAGTGTGGCCCTTCTCTCTGGCTACACCTTC.

The chain joins TRBV20-1 to TRBJ2-1, with TRBD2 identical over 13 bases. This CDR3 contains 15 residues. With 5 bases clipped from V and 6 bases from J, the junction kept 7 bases outside the gene matches. Per the germline V gene, CDR1 is DFQATT and CDR2 is SNEGSKA (reference sequence). This CDR3 is CSAARGLAGINEQFF. DNA of the CDR3: TGCAGTGCTGCCCGGGGACTAGCGGGAATCAATGAGCAGTTCTTC.

This sequence joins TRBV12-3 or TRBV12-4 and TRBJ1-2; 7 bases map to TRBD1. V lost 6 bases, J lost 0 bases, and 4 bases stayed unmatched. The CDR3 length is 14 residues. Here the CDR3 DNA reads TGTGCCAGCAGCCCGGACAGGACTAACTATGGCTACACCTTC. Its translation: CASSPDRTNYGYTF.

V usage is TRBV3-1 and J usage is TRBJ2-7; D unresolved. V was shortened by 4 bases and J by 5 bases, with 12 bases between the two germline ends. Germline V gene lookup returns CDR1 LGHDT and CDR2 YNNKEL (reference sequence). The CDR3 extends over 13 amino acids. Here the CDR3 reads CASSLQGRHEQYF. The CDR3 DNA sequence: TGTGCCAGCAGCCTCCAAGGCAGGCACGAGCAGTACTTC.

The chain employs TRBV27 and TRBJ2-7, with 9 bases identical to TRBD1. Looked up from germline, CDR1 is MNHEY and CDR2 is SMNVEV (reference sequence). This CDR3 has 14 residues. V shed 7 bases, J shed 6 bases, and the junction held 10 bases outside the gene matches. CDR3 sequence reads: CASKWTGDRSEQYF. CDR3 nucleotide sequence: TGTGCCAGCAAGTGGACAGGGGATCGGAGCGAGCAGTACTTC.

The rearrangement joins TRBV12-3 or TRBV12-4 to TRBJ1-5; D uncertain. The CDR3 runs 13 residues. Trimming cost V 8 bases and J 1 base, with 9 bases left between them. CDR3 loop: CASSPVSNQPQHF. In nucleotides, the CDR3 is TGTGCCAGCTCCCCGGTGAGCAATCAGCCCCAGCATTTT.

V usage is TRBV3-1 and J usage is TRBJ2-1; TRBD2 aligns across 7 bases. The trim removed 4 bases at V and 3 bases at J, leaving 6 bases unmatched. The CDR3 runs to 15 residues. Germline lookup yields CDR1 LGHDT and CDR2 YNNKEL (reference sequence). The CDR3 region has the DNA TGTGCCAGCAGCCCCCCCGGGACTAACTACAATGAGCAGTTCTTC. Its protein product is CASSPPGTNYNEQFF.

This clonotype was recorded a few times. The chain is built from TRBV30 and TRBJ2-1, with D possibly matching TRBD2 (5 bases). This CDR3 region has 14 residues. Germline V gene lookup returns CDR1 GTSNPN and CDR2 SVGIG (reference sequence). The V end lost 0 bases, the J end lost 7 bases, and 13 bases lay between the germline ends. The CDR3 is CAWSVGLAVNEQFF. For the CDR3, the DNA is TGTGCCTGGAGTGTAGGACTCGCCGTAAATGAGCAGTTCTTC.

There are a few counts of this clonotype. The chain has TRBV5-4 and TRBJ1-2, with 9 bases identical to TRBD1. With V trimmed by 4 bases and J by 8 bases, 6 bases remained unmatched. The CDR3 covers 13 residues. Germline values: CDR1 SGHNT, CDR2 YYREEE (reference sequence). CDR3 nucleotide sequence: TGTGCCAGCAGCCAACAGGGGGCGCGGGGCTACACCTTC. This gives the protein CASSQQGARGYTF. Complete variable domain (other parts from reference TRBV5-4 and TRBJ1-2): ETGVTQSPTHLIKTRGQQVTLRCSSQSGHNTVSWYQQALGQGPQFIFQYYREEENGRGNFPPRFSGLQFPNYSSELNVNALELDDSALYLCASSQQGARGYTFGSGTRLTVV.

The J gene is TRBJ1-4, the V gene TRBV19; TRBD1 matches 7 bases. This CDR3 has 15 amino acids. The V and J ends lost 5 bases and 3 bases, in that order; junction bases with no gene match: 6. The germline V gene has CDR1 LNHDA and CDR2 SQIVND (reference sequence). CDR3 DNA sequence: TGTGCCAGTAGTTGGTCCGGGACAGCTAATGAAAAACTGTTTTTT. Encoded protein: CASSWSGTANEKLFF.

The chain joins TRBV7-9 to TRBJ2-1, with 11 bases that match TRBD2. From germline, CDR1 is SEHNR and CDR2 FQNEAQ (reference sequence). V was pared by 6 bases and J by 7 bases, with 8 bases of the junction left unmatched. CDR3 length: 15 amino acids. The CDR3 DNA reads TGTGCCAGCAGACAACTAGCGGGAGCGCCAAATGAGCAGTTCTTC. This encodes CASRQLAGAPNEQFF.

The chain carries TRBV10-3 and TRBJ1-6, with a weak D call TRBD1 (5 bases). Germline V gives CDR1 ENHRY, CDR2 SYGVKD. The CDR3 is 15 residues long. V was shortened by 6 bases and J by 10 bases, with 19 bases between the two germline ends. The CDR3 region has the DNA TGTGCCATCAGAGACACCGGGACGGACAAATCACCCCTCCACTTT. Translating it yields CAIRDTGTDKSPLHF.